This TCR beta chain originates from a study of CD8 T cells in Susac syndrome. Trimming at V came to 3 bases and at J to 1 base, leaving 8 bases not matched to a gene. This CDR3 contains 17 residues. Germline lookup yields CDR1 LNHNV and CDR2 YYDKDF (reference sequence). CD8+ and CD4+ T cells taken from blood had their TCR beta sequenced. Controls comprised healthy donors matched for age and sex. Negative isolation was used for CD8+ and CD4+ T cells, and FACS enrichment was applied to TEMRA cells. When the RNA was reverse transcribed, random hexamers were used with an input of roughly 0.45 to 1 ug. By means of immunoSEQ multiplex PCR, TCR beta CDR3 spanning 54 Vbeta and 13 Jbeta underwent amplification. TCRdb recomputed calls from the immunoSEQ multiplex PCR reads with MiXCR, one row per CDR3 protein. The sample holds 150,000 to 200,000 distinct CDR3 sequences, around 94% seen once. This clonotype came up once.

Sequencing was done on a sample of CD4+ T cells from PBMCs. The TCR sequence derives from a human donor in good health. V is TRBV15 and J is TRBJ1-5, with 8 bases matching TRBD1. The CDR3 sequence is CATSSGQGTMSNQPQHF. As DNA, the CDR3 is TGTGCCACCAGCAGTGGACAGGGTACCATGAGCAATCAGCCCCAGCATTTT. The whole variable domain, remainder taken from reference TRBV15 and TRBJ1-5, is DAMVIQNPRYQVTQFGKPVTLSCSQTLNHNVMYWYQQKSSQAPKLLFHYYDKDFNNEADTPDNFQSRRPNTSFCFLDIRSPGLGDTAMYLCATSSGQGTMSNQPQHFGDGTRLSIL.